The clone carrying this TCR beta chain was counted at least ten times. What it binds is not known. The junction and the germline gene differ at one end; a read error may be behind it. Unique molecular identifiers were incorporated during preparation of the TCRbeta library. TCRdb itself ran the PCR reads through MiXCR, one entry per CDR3 protein. This table holds 200,000 or so distinct CDR3 sequences, 6.3% found once. The data were taken from a study of T-cell reconstitution after alpha-beta-depleted transplantation in children. Findings of the study overall: T-cell counts and diversity at one year post-transplant came mainly from newly produced T cells. Reportedly, roughly two months post-transplant, alpha-beta T cells arose from several hundred expanded graft clones.

The receptor was derived from a girl in the first two years of life with combined immunodeficiency, due to receive a stem cell transplant. Sequenced here: PBMCs, sampled before TCRalphabeta/CD19-depleted stem cell transplant.

In DNA, the CDR3 is TGTGCCAGCAGCAAAGAGAACCCTTTTAGTGAGCAGTTCTTC. Protein product: CASSKENPFSEQFF. V gene TRBV3-1 combines with J gene TRBJ2-1; D ambiguous. CDR1 LGHDT and CDR2 YNNKEL come from the germline V gene (reference sequence). There are 14 residues in the CDR3.